The rows below give T cell receptor beta chains drawn from one sample of a study of blood T cell repertoires in COVID-19. TCRdb's copy holds only in-frame clones and misses some; the assay was immunoSEQ multiplex PCR. The sample contains about 160,000 clones, 92% of which appear only once. Material for sequencing was peripheral blood. All receptors come from a man aged 30 to 39 with COVID-19, enrolled during active disease. Each CDR3 is given with its conserved first and last residue. Each record gives: CDR3 protein, V gene, J gene.

CASSKVSQGMGWEDLAGELFF	TRBV21-1	TRBJ2-2
CASSLTGDTEAFF	TRBV7-2	TRBJ1-1
CASSARTGALDYTF	TRBV7-2	TRBJ1-2
CASSYRQGHSPLHF	TRBV6-5	TRBJ1-6
CASSFNRAGGNIQYF	TRBV27	TRBJ2-4
CASSPWGAVDVNQPQHF	TRBV5-1	TRBJ1-5
CASSLSHTIGTGNTIYF	TRBV7-9	TRBJ1-3
CASSPRQGVAGELFF	TRBV6-2/TRBV6-3	TRBJ2-2
CASSQEGQGDSPLHF	TRBV4-1	TRBJ1-6
CASSSGQGSQPQHF	TRBV7-2	TRBJ1-5
CASSLDSYNEQFF	TRBV4-1	TRBJ2-1
CASSLSSVLGNEQFF	TRBV27	TRBJ2-1
CASSFFRRSSYEQYF	TRBV5-5	TRBJ2-7
CASSELRETQYF	TRBV2	TRBJ2-5
CASTAPGRGSAFSYEQYF	TRBV28	TRBJ2-7
CASSTHLRRGPSGKEQYF	TRBV7-2	TRBJ2-7
CASSLLAGGSYNEQFF	TRBV11-2	TRBJ2-1
CAISAGSANTGELFF	TRBV10-3	TRBJ2-2
CATSDFPGLSDTQYF	TRBV24-1	TRBJ2-3
CASSQGRQGKRNGYTF	TRBV4-1	TRBJ1-2
CASSSTGWGNTEAFF	TRBV7-9	TRBJ1-1
CASSPGTGGLLKGYTF	TRBV7-9	TRBJ1-2
CASSTIRTGPGYGYTF	TRBV18	TRBJ1-2
CASSISRAGGDTQYF	TRBV19	TRBJ2-3
CASSLWDRANYGYTF	TRBV7-9	TRBJ1-2
CASRSEAGVEFF	TRBV6-5	TRBJ2-1
CASSSDGTSGDETQYF	TRBV7-9	TRBJ2-3
CASSPQDRANSPLHF	TRBV19	TRBJ1-6
CASSYEGGYEQYF	TRBV6-2/TRBV6-3	TRBJ2-7
CASSLGRMSADYEQYF	TRBV7-9	TRBJ2-7
CASSLTGESGYTF	TRBV12-3/TRBV12-4	TRBJ1-2
CASSFQDRRDF	TRBV28	TRBJ2-7
CASSLVSGRDEQFF	TRBV5-4	TRBJ2-1
CASTPRQGGNSPLHF	TRBV2	TRBJ1-6
CASSFSRNTEAFF	TRBV12-3/TRBV12-4	TRBJ1-1
CASSQPGQGGGNSGNTIYF	TRBV5-1	TRBJ1-3
CASSFRIAGGTDTQYF	TRBV6-5	TRBJ2-3